This is a list of T cell receptor beta chains from one sample in a study of blood T cell repertoires in COVID-19. Sequenced by immunoSEQ multiplex PCR; TCRdb stores in-frame clones only, minus some. The data contain some 120,000 clones, about 81% of them singletons. Sequenced material: peripheral blood. The receptors stem from a woman aged 45-59 years with acute or convalescent COVID-19. Both conserved end residues are part of each CDR3. D genes are given only for firm matches. Only part of the rows carry a size: once, few, many, or a class if the clone is expanded.

TRBJ1-6	NA	TRBV7-8	13	NA	TGTGCCAGCGGAGAGGGATATAATTCACCCCTCCACTTT	CASGEGYNSPLHF
TRBJ2-7	NA	TRBV5-1	13	NA	TGCGCCAGCAGCTTGGAATGGGGGGACGAGCAGTACTTC	CASSLEWGDEQYF
TRBJ1-2	few	TRBV6-1	16	NA	TGTGCCAGCAGTGAAGCATCAGGGGCGTCTGACTATGGCTACACCTTC	CASSEASGASDYGYTF
TRBJ2-7	NA	TRBV7-3	15	NA	TGTGCCAGCAGCCCAGCTAGGAGCGGGCCCTACGAGCAGTACTTC	CASSPARSGPYEQYF
TRBJ2-4	NA	TRBV3-1/TRBV3-2	14	TRBD2	TGTGCCAGCAGCCCGTTTGGGGGAGCGGGGGCCCCAAACTTC	CASSPFGGAGAPNF
TRBJ1-3	NA	TRBV6-5	15	TRBD1	TGTGCCAGCAAGCCACAGGGGGCGCCTGGAAACACCATATATTTT	CASKPQGAPGNTIYF
TRBJ2-1	NA	TRBV3-1/TRBV3-2	16	NA	TGTGCCAGCAGCCAAGTATTGGCGGTGAGCCACAATGAGCAGTTCTTC	CASSQVLAVSHNEQFF
TRBJ2-1	NA	TRBV5-3	11	TRBD1	TGTGCCAGAAGCATGACAGGGGGCGAGTTCTTC	CARSMTGGEFF
TRBJ2-5	NA	TRBV5-1	16	TRBD2	TGCGCCAGCAGCTTGCTCCCAGCGGGGGGACAAGAGACCCAGTACTTC	CASSLLPAGGQETQYF
TRBJ1-2	NA	TRBV23-1	15	TRBD1	TGCGCCAGCAGTCAATCTGGACAGGGGAGAAGTGGCTACACCTTC	CASSQSGQGRSGYTF
TRBJ1-4	NA	TRBV5-8	15	TRBD1	TGTGCCAGCAGCTCATACAGGGGAACTAATGAAAAACTGTTTTTT	CASSSYRGTNEKLFF
TRBJ2-7	once	TRBV20-1	11	NA	TGCAGTGTGAACAGCCGCTACGAGCAGTACTTC	CSVNSRYEQYF
TRBJ1-1	NA	TRBV6-5	13	NA	TGTGCCAGCAGTTACTCGAGATCCGGTGAAGCTTTCTTT	CASSYSRSGEAFF
TRBJ1-6	NA	TRBV27	18	TRBD1	TGTGCCAGCAGTTTGCAAACAGGGACAGGGGGAGGTAATTCACCCCTCCACTTT	CASSLQTGTGGGNSPLHF
TRBJ2-7	few	TRBV7-9	15	TRBD2	TGTGCCAGCAGCTTAGCGGGAGGGCCGTTGGGGGAGCAGTACTTC	CASSLAGGPLGEQYF
TRBJ1-1	NA	TRBV3-1/TRBV3-2	13	NA	TGTGCCAGCAGCCCGCAGGTGAACACTGAAGCTTTCTTT	CASSPQVNTEAFF
TRBJ2-2	NA	TRBV30	14	NA	TGTGCCTGGATCGGGGGAACGAACACCGGGGAGCTGTTTTTT	CAWIGGTNTGELFF